This T cell receptor (beta chain) was sequenced during a study of T cells in Graves' hyperthyroidism and ophthalmopathy. This clonotype was found a few times. The CDR3 is made up of 15 amino acids. Looked up from germline, CDR1 is MNHNS and CDR2 is SASEGT. Germline trimming cut 7 bases from V and 6 bases from J; bases unmatched to any gene: 7. The source material, RNA transcripts, was used to amplify TCR beta CDR3 regions. HTBI primers were used for first-round RT-PCR of the TCR CDR3. TCRdb analysed the multiplex PCR reads with MiXCR anew, one entry per CDR3 protein. The repertoire includes about 280,000 distinct CDR3 sequences, 25% to 30% of them detected once, and 25% to 30% sits in the top ten.

The origin of this receptor is a man aged 35 to 55 with Graves' hyperthyroidism that later progressed to Graves' ophthalmopathy. The chain links TRBV6-1 to TRBJ2-2; 11 bases match TRBD1. Sequencing used blood. The CDR3 here is CASKGTGGIPGELFF. CDR3 bases: TGTGCCAGCAAAGGGACAGGGGGGATTCCCGGGGAGCTGTTTTTT.